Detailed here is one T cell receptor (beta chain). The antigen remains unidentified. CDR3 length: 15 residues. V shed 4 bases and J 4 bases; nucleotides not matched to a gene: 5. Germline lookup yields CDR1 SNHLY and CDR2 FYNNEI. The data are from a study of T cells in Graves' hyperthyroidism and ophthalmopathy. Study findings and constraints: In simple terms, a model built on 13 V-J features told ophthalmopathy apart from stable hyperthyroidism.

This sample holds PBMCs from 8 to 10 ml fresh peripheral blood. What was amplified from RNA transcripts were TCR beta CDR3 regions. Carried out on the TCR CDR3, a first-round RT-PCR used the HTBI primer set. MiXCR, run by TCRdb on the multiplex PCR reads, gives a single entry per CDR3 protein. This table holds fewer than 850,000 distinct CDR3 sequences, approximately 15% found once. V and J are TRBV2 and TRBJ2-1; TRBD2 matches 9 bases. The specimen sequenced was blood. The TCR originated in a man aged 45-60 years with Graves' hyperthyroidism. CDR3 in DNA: TGTGCCAGCAGTGGCTGGACTAGCGAATACAATGAGCAGTTCTTC. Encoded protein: CASSGWTSEYNEQFF.